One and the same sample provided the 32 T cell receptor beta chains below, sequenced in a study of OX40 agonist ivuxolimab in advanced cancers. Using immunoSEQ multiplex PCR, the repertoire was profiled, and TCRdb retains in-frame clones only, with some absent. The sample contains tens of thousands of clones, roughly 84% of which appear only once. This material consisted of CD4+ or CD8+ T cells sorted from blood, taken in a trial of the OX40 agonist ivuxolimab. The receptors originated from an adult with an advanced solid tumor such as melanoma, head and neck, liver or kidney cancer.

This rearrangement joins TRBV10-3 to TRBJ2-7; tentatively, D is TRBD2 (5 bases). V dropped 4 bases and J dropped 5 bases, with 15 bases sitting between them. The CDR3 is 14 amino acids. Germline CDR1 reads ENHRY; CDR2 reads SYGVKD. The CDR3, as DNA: TGTGCCATCAGTGCCGAGCGGTCTGGGGACGAGCAGTACGTC. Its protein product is CAISAERSGDEQYV.

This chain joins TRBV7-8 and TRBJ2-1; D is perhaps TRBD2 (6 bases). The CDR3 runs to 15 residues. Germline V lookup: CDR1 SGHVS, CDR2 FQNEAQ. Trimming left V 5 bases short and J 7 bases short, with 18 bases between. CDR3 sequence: CASSRGTPRFNEQFF. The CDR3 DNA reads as TGTGCCAGCAGCCGAGGGACTCCACGTTTTAATGAGCAGTTCTTC.

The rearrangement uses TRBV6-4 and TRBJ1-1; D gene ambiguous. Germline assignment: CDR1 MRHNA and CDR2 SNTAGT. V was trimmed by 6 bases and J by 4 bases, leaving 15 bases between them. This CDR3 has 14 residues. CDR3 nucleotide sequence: TGTGCCAGCAGAGCCTCGAGGGTGGGCACTGAAGCTTTCTTT. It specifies CASRASRVGTEAFF.

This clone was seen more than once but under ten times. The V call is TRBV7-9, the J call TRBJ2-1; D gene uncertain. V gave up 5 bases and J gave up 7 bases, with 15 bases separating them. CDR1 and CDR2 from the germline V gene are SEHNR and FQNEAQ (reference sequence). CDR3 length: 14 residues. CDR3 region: CASSLVNTDNEQFF. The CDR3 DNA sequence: TGTGCCAGCAGCCTAGTTAATACTGATAATGAGCAGTTCTTC.

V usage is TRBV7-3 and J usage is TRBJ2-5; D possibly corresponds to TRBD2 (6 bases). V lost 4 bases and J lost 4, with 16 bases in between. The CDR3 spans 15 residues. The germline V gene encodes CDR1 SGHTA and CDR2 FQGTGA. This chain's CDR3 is CASSSGLDGRETQYF. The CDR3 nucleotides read TGTGCCAGCAGCTCAGGGTTGGACGGGAGAGAGACCCAGTACTTC.

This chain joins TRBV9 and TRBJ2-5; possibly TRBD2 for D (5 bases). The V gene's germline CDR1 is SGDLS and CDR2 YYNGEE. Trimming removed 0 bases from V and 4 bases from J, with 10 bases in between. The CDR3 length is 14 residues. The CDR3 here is CASSVGGAGETQYF. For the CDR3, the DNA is TGTGCCAGCAGCGTAGGGGGTGCGGGAGAGACCCAGTACTTC.

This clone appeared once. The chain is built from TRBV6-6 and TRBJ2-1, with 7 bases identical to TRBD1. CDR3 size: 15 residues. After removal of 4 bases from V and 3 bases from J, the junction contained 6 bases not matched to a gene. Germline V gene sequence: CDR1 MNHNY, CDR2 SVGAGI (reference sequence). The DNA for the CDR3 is TGTGCCAGCAGTTTCGACAGGGCTAGCTACAATGAGCAGTTCTTC. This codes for CASSFDRASYNEQFF.

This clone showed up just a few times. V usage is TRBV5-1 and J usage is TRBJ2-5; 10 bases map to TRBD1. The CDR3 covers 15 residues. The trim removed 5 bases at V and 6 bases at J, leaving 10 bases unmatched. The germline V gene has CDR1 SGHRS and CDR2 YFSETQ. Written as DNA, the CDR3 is TGCGCCAGCAGTCCGACCGGGACAGGGGTGAAGACCCAGTACTTC. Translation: CASSPTGTGVKTQYF.

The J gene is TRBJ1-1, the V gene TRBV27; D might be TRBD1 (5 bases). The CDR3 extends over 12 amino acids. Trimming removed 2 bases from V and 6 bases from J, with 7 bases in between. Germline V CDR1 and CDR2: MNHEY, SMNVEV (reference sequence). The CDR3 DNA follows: TGTGCCAGCAGTTTAGCCAGGGCTGAAGCTTTCTTT. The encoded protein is CASSLARAEAFF.

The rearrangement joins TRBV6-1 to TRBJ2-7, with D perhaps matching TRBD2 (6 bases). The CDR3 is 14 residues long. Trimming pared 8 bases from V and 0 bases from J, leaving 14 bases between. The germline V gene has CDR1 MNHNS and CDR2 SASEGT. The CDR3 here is CASEAGESSYEQYV. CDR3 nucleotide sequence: TGTGCCAGCGAAGCGGGCGAGAGCTCCTACGAGCAGTACGTC.

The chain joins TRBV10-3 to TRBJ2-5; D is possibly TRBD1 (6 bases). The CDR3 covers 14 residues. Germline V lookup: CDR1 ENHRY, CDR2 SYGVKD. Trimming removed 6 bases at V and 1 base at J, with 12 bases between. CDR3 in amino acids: CAISIGGSQETQYF. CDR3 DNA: TGTGCCATCAGCATAGGGGGATCCCAAGAGACCCAGTACTTC.

The CDR3 loop reads CASSYPGQVNTIYF. CDR3 bases: TGTGCCAGCAGCTACCCGGGACAGGTCAACACCATATATTTT. The chain recombines TRBV13 with TRBJ1-3; 8 bases line up with TRBD1. The V gene's germline CDR1 is PRHDT and CDR2 FYEKMQ (reference sequence). V shed 4 bases and J 7 bases; nucleotides not matched to a gene: 6. This CDR3 region has 14 residues.

CDR3: CASSTIATNEKLFF. The CDR3 coding sequence is TGTGCCAGTAGTACGATAGCAACTAATGAAAAACTGTTTTTT. This rearrangement joins TRBV19 to TRBJ1-4; D unresolved. CDR1 and CDR2 from the germline V gene are LNHDA and SQIVND (reference sequence). V was cut by 4 bases and J by 0 bases, with 6 bases left in between. CDR3 length: 14 residues. The complete variable domain, with remaining parts taken from reference TRBV19 and TRBJ1-4, reads DGGITQSPKYLFRKEGQNVTLSCEQNLNHDAMYWYRQDPGQGLRLIYYSQIVNDFQKGDIAEGYSVSREKKESFPLTVTSAQKNPTAFYLCASSTIATNEKLFFGSGTQLSVL.

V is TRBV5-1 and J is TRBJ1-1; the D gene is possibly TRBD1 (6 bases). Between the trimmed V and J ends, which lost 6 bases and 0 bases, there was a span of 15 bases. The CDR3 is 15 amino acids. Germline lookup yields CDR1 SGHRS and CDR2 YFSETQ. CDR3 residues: CASTLEGGLNTEAFF. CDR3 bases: TGCGCCAGCACCTTAGAGGGGGGATTGAACACTGAAGCTTTCTTT.

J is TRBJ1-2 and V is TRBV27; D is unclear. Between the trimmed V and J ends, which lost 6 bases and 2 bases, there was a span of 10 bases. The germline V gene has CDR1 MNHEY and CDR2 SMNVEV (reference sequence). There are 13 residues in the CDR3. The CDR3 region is CASSPDVNYGYTF. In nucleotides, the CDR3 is TGTGCCAGCAGCCCGGACGTAAACTATGGCTACACCTTC.

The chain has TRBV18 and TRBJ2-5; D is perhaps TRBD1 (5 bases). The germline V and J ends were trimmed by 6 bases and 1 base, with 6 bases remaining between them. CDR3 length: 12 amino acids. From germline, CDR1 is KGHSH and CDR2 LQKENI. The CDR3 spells CASSQGQETQYF. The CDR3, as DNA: TGTGCCAGCTCCCAGGGCCAAGAGACCCAGTACTTC.

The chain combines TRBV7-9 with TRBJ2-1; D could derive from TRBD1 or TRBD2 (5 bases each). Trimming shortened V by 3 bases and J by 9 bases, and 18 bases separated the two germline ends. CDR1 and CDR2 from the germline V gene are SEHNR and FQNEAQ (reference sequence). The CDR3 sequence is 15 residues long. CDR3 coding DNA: TGTGCCAGCAGCTTGACCAGCCCAGCAGGGAGTGAGCAGTTCTTC. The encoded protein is CASSLTSPAGSEQFF.

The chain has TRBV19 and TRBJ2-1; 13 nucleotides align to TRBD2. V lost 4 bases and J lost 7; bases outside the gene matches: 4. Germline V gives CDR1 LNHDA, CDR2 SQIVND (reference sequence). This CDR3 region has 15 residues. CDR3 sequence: CASSKTSGRFNEQFF. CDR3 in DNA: TGTGCCAGTAGTAAGACTAGCGGGAGGTTTAATGAGCAGTTCTTC.

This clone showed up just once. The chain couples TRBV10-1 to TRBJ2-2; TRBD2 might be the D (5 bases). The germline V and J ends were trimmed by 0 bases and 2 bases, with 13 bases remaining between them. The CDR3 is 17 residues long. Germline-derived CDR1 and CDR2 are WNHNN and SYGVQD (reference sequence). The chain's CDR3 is CASSESPISANTGELFF. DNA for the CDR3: TGCGCCAGCAGTGAGTCCCCTATTAGCGCCAACACCGGGGAGCTGTTTTTT.

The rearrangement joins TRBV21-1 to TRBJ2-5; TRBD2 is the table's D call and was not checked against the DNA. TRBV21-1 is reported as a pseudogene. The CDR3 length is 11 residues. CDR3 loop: CASSRSFAQYF. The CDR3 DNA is TGTGCCAGCAGCAGGAGCTTCGCCCAGTACTTC.

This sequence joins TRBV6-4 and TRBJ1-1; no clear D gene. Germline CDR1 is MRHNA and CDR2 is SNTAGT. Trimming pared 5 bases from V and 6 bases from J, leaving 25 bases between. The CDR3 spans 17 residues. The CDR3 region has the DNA TGTGCCAGCAGTCGTCGCCCTGGGTCGTTAGGTAACGCTGAAGCTTTCTTT. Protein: CASSRRPGSLGNAEAFF.

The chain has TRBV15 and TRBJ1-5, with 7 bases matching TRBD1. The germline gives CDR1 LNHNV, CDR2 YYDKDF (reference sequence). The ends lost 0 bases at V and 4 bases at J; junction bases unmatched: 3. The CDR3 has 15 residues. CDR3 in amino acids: CATSRDRGKNQPQHF. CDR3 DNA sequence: TGTGCCACCAGCAGAGACAGGGGGAAAAATCAGCCCCAGCATTTT.

DNA of the CDR3: TGTGCCTGGGGGACAAACAGCGCCAGGAGGAACTATGGCTACACCTTC. Translating gives CAWGTNSARRNYGYTF. This chain joins TRBV30 and TRBJ1-2; the D gene is possibly TRBD1 (6 bases). CDR1 and CDR2 (germline): GTSNPN, SVGIG (reference sequence). This CDR3 is built from 16 residues. V was cut by 5 bases and J by 2 bases, with 21 bases left in between.

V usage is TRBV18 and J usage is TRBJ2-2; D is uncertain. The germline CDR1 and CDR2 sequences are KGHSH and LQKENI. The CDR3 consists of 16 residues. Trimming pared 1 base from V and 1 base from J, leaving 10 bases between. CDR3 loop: CASSPLRTENTGELFF. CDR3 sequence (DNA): TGTGCCAGCTCACCACTGAGGACGGAGAACACCGGGGAGCTGTTTTTT.

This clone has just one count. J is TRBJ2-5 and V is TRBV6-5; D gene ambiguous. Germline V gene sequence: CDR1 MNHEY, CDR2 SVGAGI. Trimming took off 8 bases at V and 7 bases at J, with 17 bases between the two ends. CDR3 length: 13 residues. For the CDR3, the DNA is TGTGCCAGCTCACCTGGTGCCCCGGGGACCCAGTACTTC. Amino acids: CASSPGAPGTQYF.

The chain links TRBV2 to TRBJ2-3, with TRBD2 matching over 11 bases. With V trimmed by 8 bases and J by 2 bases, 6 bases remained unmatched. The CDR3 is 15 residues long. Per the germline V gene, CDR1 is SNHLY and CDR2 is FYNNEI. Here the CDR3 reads CASGIAGGPTDTQYF. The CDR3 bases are TGTGCCAGCGGAATAGCGGGAGGGCCCACAGATACGCAGTATTTT.

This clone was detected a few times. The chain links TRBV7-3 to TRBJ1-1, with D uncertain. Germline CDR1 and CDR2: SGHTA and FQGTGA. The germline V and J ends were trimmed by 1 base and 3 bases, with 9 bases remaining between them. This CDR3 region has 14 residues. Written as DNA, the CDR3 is TGTGCCAGCAGCTTAATGGGGATGGACACTGAAGCTTTCTTT. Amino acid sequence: CASSLMGMDTEAFF.

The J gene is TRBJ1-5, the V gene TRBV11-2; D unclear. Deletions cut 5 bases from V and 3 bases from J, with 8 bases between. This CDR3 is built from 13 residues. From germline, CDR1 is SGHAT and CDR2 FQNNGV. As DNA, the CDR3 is TGTGCCAGCAGCCCGGGCCTCAATCAGCCCCAGCATTTT. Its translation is CASSPGLNQPQHF.

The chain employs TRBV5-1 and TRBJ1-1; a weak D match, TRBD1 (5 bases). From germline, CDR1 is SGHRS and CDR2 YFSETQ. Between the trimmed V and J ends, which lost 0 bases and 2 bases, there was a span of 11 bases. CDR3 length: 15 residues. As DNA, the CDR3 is TGCGCCAGCAGCTTGGCTGGGACGGACAACACTGAAGCTTTCTTT. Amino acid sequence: CASSLAGTDNTEAFF.

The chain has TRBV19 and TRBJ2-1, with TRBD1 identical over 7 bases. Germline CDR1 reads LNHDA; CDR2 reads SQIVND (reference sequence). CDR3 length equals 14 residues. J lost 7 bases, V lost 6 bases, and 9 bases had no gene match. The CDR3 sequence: CASSLQDRRNEQFF. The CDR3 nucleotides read TGTGCCAGTAGCCTTCAGGACAGGAGGAATGAGCAGTTCTTC.

This CDR3 is CASDSSGDYGYTF. CDR3 bases: TGTGCCAGCGATAGCTCAGGGGACTATGGCTACACCTTC. This chain connects TRBV27 to TRBJ1-2; possibly TRBD1 for D (6 bases). This CDR3 is built from 13 residues. Germline values: CDR1 MNHEY, CDR2 SMNVEV (reference sequence). With 8 bases removed from V and 3 bases from J, the gap between germline ends came to 13 bases.

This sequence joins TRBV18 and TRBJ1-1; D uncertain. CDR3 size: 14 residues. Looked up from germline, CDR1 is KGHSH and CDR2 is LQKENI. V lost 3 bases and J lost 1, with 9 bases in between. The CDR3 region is CASSPLSTNTEAFF. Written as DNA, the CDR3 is TGTGCCAGCTCACCCCTTTCTACGAACACTGAAGCTTTCTTT. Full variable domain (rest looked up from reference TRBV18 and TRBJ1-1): NAGVMQNPRHLVRRRGQEARLRCSPMKGHSHVYWYRQLPEEGLKFMVYLQKENIIDESGMPKERFSAEFPKEGPSILRIQQVVRGDSAAYFCASSPLSTNTEAFFGQGTRLTVV.